This T cell receptor beta chain was obtained from a study of OX40 agonist ivuxolimab in advanced cancers. The study in broad terms: The costimulatory receptor OX40 (CD134) was targeted by ivuxolimab, a fully human IgG2 agonistic monoclonal antibody. Intravenous ivuxolimab was administered to patients every 2 weeks at six dose levels: 0.01, 0.1, 0.3, 1.5, 3 and 10 mg/kg. Of the approximately 54 dose-escalation patients, hepatocellular carcinoma was present in about 20, melanoma in around 15, renal cell carcinoma in 9 and head and neck cancer in 9. The dose-escalation cohort was 82.7% male with a mean age of approximately 59 years, ranging from about 23 to 85. Prior anti-PD-1, anti-PD-L1 or anti-CTLA-4 therapy was permitted, and approximately 39% of dose-escalation patients had received checkpoint inhibitors. Three dose-escalation patients achieved partial responses, one with hepatocellular carcinoma and two with cutaneous melanoma. The purpose of peripheral TCRbeta sequencing was to test whether ivuxolimab changed TCR sequence diversity and led to clonal T-cell expansion. The paper reports the monotherapy dose-escalation portion (N of about 50 patients) of the phase I ivuxolimab trial.

Patients with a history of autoimmune disease or receiving systemic immunosuppression were excluded from the trial. Peripheral blood for TCR sequencing was collected from all dose cohorts at baseline, on cycle 4 day 1, and on cycle 7 day 1. Samples were obtained from an open-label, multicenter, first-in-human phase I dose-escalation trial of ivuxolimab. The trial enrolled adults with locally advanced or metastatic head and neck squamous cell, hepatocellular, melanoma or renal cell carcinoma. CD4+ and CD8+ T cells were sorted separately from peripheral blood before TCR sequencing. Genomic DNA was extracted from sorted cells for sequencing of the TCRbeta CDR3 region. TCRbeta CDR3 regions were sequenced using the immunoSEQ Assay. TCRdb obtained this table from immuneACCESS and retained in-frame rearrangements with V and J assigned. These tables miss some clones; where compared with another copy, unresolved V genes account for less than half of the shortfall, and the remainder is unexplained. The sample table holds about 99,000 clones, of which around 95% were seen once. Of the sample, 2% to 2.5% is held by the ten largest clones.

For this clone: There is no known antigen for this receptor. The sample holds no much larger clone one base away, and base qualities are not on file.

The germline ends are 8 bases apart after V is trimmed by 3 bases and J by 2 bases. Per the germline V gene, SGHTA is the CDR1 and FQGNSA is the CDR2. The CDR3 runs 13 amino acids, cysteine and phenylalanine included. The kept DNA is CDR3 alone, 39 bases in frame from the first base. What the research found in general, with its limitations: Antigen specificity was not determined for the clonally expanded peripheral T cells. At doses from 0.1 to 3.0 mg/kg, clonal expansion was seen in both CD4+ and CD8+ blood T cells between baseline and week 6. After ivuxolimab, more expanded clones were found on average in CD8+ T cells than in CD4+ T cells. In partial responders in the 0.1-3.0 mg/kg groups, normalized peripheral clonal expansion was found to be among the lowest, especially among CD8+ T cells. Low levels of normalized T-cell clonal expansion were also shown by some nonresponding patients.

This chain joins TRBV7-2 to TRBJ2-7, with the identity of the D gene unclear. This TCR was recovered from an adult with an advanced solid tumor such as melanoma, head and neck, liver or kidney cancer. This material consisted of CD4+ or CD8+ T cells sorted from blood, taken in a trial of the OX40 agonist ivuxolimab. The CDR3 here reads CASSFLGTYEQYF. The DNA reads TGTGCCAGCAGCTTTCTGGGGACCTACGAGCAGTACTTC.